Listed below are T cell receptor beta chains from one sample, sequenced in a study of CD8+ T cells in alopecia areata. The assay was immunoSEQ multiplex PCR, and TCRdb's table has in-frame clones only and misses some. The profile shows around 190,000 clones, about 61% of them singletons. The sequencing input was CD8+ T cells sorted from blood. The receptors stem from a human donor in good health. CDR3s include the opening cysteine and the closing phenylalanine or tryptophan. A D gene is named only where the DNA matches it firmly. Size is stated for part of the rows, as once, few or many counts, or as a class when the clone is expanded.

d_call: NA; v_call: TRBV15; clone_size: NA; j_call: TRBJ2-6; cdr3_nt: TGTGCCACCAGCCTGACAGCCTCTGGGGCCAACGTCCTGACTTTC; cdr3_aa: CATSLTASGANVLTF
d_call: NA; v_call: TRBV19; clone_size: NA; j_call: TRBJ1-1; cdr3_nt: TGTGCCATTAAAGTGAACACTGAAGCTTTCTTT; cdr3_aa: CAIKVNTEAFF
d_call: TRBD1; v_call: TRBV4-1; clone_size: NA; j_call: TRBJ1-5; cdr3_nt: TGCGCCAGCAGCCAAGGACAGGGCGGCAATCAGCCCCAGCATTTT; cdr3_aa: CASSQGQGGNQPQHF
d_call: NA; v_call: TRBV2; clone_size: NA; j_call: TRBJ1-1; cdr3_nt: TGTGCCAGCAGGGGGGGGAGAACTGAAGCTTTCTTT; cdr3_aa: CASRGGRTEAFF
d_call: TRBD1; v_call: TRBV27; clone_size: NA; j_call: TRBJ2-7; cdr3_nt: TGTGCCAGCAGTTTTTACCCGACAGGGGTGCAGTACTTC; cdr3_aa: CASSFYPTGVQYF
d_call: NA; v_call: TRBV19; clone_size: NA; j_call: TRBJ2-6; cdr3_nt: TGTGCCAGTATACACAACTCTGGGGCCAACGTCCTGACTTTC; cdr3_aa: CASIHNSGANVLTF
d_call: TRBD1; v_call: TRBV29-1; clone_size: NA; j_call: TRBJ2-5; cdr3_nt: TGCAGCGCCGAAACCGGGACAGACTCCCAGTCCCAGTACTTC; cdr3_aa: CSAETGTDSQSQYF
d_call: TRBD2; v_call: TRBV6-5; clone_size: NA; j_call: TRBJ2-1; cdr3_nt: TGTGCCAGCAGTCCGGGACTATTGGATTTTGAGCAGTTCTTC; cdr3_aa: CASSPGLLDFEQFF
d_call: NA; v_call: TRBV5-1; clone_size: NA; j_call: TRBJ2-3; cdr3_nt: TGCGCCAGCAGCTTCGGACAGTCTAGCACAGATACGCAGTATTTT; cdr3_aa: CASSFGQSSTDTQYF
d_call: NA; v_call: TRBV5-6; clone_size: NA; j_call: TRBJ2-7; cdr3_nt: TGTGCCAGCAGCTTGGGCGTGGGAGGTAACTACGAGCAGTACTTC; cdr3_aa: CASSLGVGGNYEQYF
d_call: NA; v_call: TRBV27; clone_size: NA; j_call: TRBJ2-7; cdr3_nt: TGTGCCAGCAGTTCAATTTACGAGCAGTACTTC; cdr3_aa: CASSSIYEQYF
d_call: NA; v_call: TRBV5-1; clone_size: once; j_call: TRBJ1-1; cdr3_nt: TGCGCCAGCAGCTTGGCAGGGAGCACTGAAGCTTTCTTT; cdr3_aa: CASSLAGSTEAFF
d_call: NA; v_call: TRBV14; clone_size: NA; j_call: TRBJ2-3; cdr3_nt: TGTGCCAGCAGCCAAGGGACAACGCAGTATTTT; cdr3_aa: CASSQGTTQYF
d_call: NA; v_call: TRBV6-1; clone_size: NA; j_call: TRBJ2-2; cdr3_nt: TGTGCCAGCGGCCCGGGCCTAGAGACCGGGGAGCTGTTTTTT; cdr3_aa: CASGPGLETGELFF
d_call: NA; v_call: TRBV7-9; clone_size: NA; j_call: TRBJ1-2; cdr3_nt: TGTGCCAGCAGCTTAGGGGCCGGGGGCTACACCTTC; cdr3_aa: CASSLGAGGYTF
d_call: NA; v_call: TRBV4-2; clone_size: few; j_call: TRBJ1-1; cdr3_nt: TGTGCCAGCAGCCACCCCGGCCCCGGGGATGAAGCTTTCTTT; cdr3_aa: CASSHPGPGDEAFF
d_call: NA; v_call: TRBV7-9; clone_size: few; j_call: TRBJ1-2; cdr3_nt: TGTGCCAGCAGTTGGGGGATAAACGGCTACACCTTC; cdr3_aa: CASSWGINGYTF
d_call: TRBD2; v_call: TRBV30; clone_size: NA; j_call: TRBJ2-1; cdr3_nt: TGTGCCTGGAGTGTACAAGGGAGGGGAGAGCAGTTCTTC; cdr3_aa: CAWSVQGRGEQFF
d_call: NA; v_call: TRBV7-2; clone_size: NA; j_call: TRBJ2-1; cdr3_nt: TGTGCCAGCAGCCGCGATAATGAGCAGTTCTTC; cdr3_aa: CASSRDNEQFF
d_call: TRBD2; v_call: TRBV2; clone_size: NA; j_call: TRBJ2-3; cdr3_nt: TGTGCCAGCAGTCCGGGACTAGCGAGCACAGATACGCAGTATTTT; cdr3_aa: CASSPGLASTDTQYF
d_call: TRBD1; v_call: TRBV4-1; clone_size: NA; j_call: TRBJ1-2; cdr3_nt: TGCGCCAGCAGCCAAGGGTGGGACAGCCGGGACTATGGCTACACCTTC; cdr3_aa: CASSQGWDSRDYGYTF
d_call: NA; v_call: TRBV4-1; clone_size: NA; j_call: TRBJ2-7; cdr3_nt: TGCGCCAGCAGCCAAGGTTCGTCGACAGAGATGATCTACGAGCAGTACTTC; cdr3_aa: CASSQGSSTEMIYEQYF
d_call: NA; v_call: TRBV9; clone_size: NA; j_call: TRBJ2-7; cdr3_nt: TGTGCCAGCAGCGCAGGTAGGGACAACTCCTACGAGCAGTACTTC; cdr3_aa: CASSAGRDNSYEQYF
d_call: NA; v_call: TRBV7-6; clone_size: NA; j_call: TRBJ2-7; cdr3_nt: TGTGCCAGCAGCCAGACCGCGGGCGGGTACGAGCAGTACTTC; cdr3_aa: CASSQTAGGYEQYF
d_call: TRBD1; v_call: TRBV29-1; clone_size: NA; j_call: TRBJ1-1; cdr3_nt: TGCAGCGGAAACAGGGGGCTGGGGACTGAAGCTTTCTTT; cdr3_aa: CSGNRGLGTEAFF
d_call: NA; v_call: TRBV29-1; clone_size: NA; j_call: TRBJ2-1; cdr3_nt: TGCAGCGCAAGGCCCTCACCGGATGGCGAGCAGTTCTTC; cdr3_aa: CSARPSPDGEQFF